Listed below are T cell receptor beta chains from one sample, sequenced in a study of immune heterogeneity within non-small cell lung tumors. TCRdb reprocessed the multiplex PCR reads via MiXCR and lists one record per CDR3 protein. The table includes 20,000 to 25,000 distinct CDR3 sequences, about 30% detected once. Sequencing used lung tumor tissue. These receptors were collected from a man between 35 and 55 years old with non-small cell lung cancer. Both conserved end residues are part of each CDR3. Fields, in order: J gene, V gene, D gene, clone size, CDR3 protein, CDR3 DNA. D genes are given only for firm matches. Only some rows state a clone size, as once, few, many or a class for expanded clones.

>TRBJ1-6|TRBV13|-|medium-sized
CASTYQGSPLHF
TGTGCCAGCACTTACCAGGGGTCACCCCTCCACTTT
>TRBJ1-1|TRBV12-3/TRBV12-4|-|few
CASSPGRSTEAFF
TGTGCCAGCAGTCCCGGACGTTCCACTGAAGCTTTCTTT
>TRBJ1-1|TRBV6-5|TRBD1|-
CAISYSPHRGRGDTEAFF
TGTGCCATCAGTTACTCCCCGCACAGGGGGCGTGGAGACACTGAAGCTTTCTTT
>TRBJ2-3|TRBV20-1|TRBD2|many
CSAEALEGRGDTQYF
TGCAGTGCTGAAGCCCTGGAAGGGAGGGGAGATACGCAGTATTTT
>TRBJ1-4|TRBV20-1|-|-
CSASKEYREKLFF
TGCAGTGCTAGCAAGGAATATCGTGAAAAACTGTTTTTT
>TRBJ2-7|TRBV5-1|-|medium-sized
CATSERTESYEQYF
TGCGCCACCTCAGAAAGGACGGAGTCCTACGAGCAGTACTTC
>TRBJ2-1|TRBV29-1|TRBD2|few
CSVAGLALLTEQFF
TGCAGCGTGGCGGGACTAGCGCTTCTTACTGAGCAGTTCTTC
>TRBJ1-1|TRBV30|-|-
CAWSKQENTEAFF
TGTGCCTGGAGTAAACAGGAGAACACTGAAGCTTTCTTT
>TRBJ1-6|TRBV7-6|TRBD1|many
CASSEYGGQGNNSPLHF
TGTGCCAGCAGCGAATATGGGGGACAGGGCAATAATTCACCCCTCCACTTT
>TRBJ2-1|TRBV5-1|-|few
CARSSGQSVYNEQFF
TGCGCCAGGAGTTCCGGACAGTCCGTTTACAATGAGCAGTTCTTC
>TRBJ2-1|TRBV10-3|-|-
CAISGGANEQFF
TGTGCCATCAGTGGCGGGGCCAATGAGCAGTTCTTC
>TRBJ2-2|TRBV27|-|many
CASRPGLLNTGELFF
TGTGCCAGCAGACCCGGACTCTTGAACACCGGGGAGCTGTTTTTT
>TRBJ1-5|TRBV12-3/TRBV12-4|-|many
CASTTQGLQPQHF
TGTGCCAGCACCACACAGGGTTTGCAGCCCCAGCATTTT
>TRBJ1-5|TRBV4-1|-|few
CASSQEEGAGGPQHF
TGCGCCAGCAGCCAAGAGGAGGGCGCGGGGGGACCCCAGCATTTT
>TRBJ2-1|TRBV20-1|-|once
CSASKRVGSYNEQFF
TGCAGTGCTAGTAAGCGGGTCGGCTCCTACAATGAGCAGTTCTTC
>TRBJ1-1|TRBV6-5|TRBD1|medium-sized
CASSYRTGVGTEAFF
TGTGCCAGCAGTTACAGGACAGGCGTAGGGACTGAAGCTTTCTTT
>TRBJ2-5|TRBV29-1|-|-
CSGAPGGRRETQYF
TGCAGCGGAGCCCCCGGGGGGCGCAGGGAGACCCAGTACTTC
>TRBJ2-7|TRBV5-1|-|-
CASSFGGESGEQYF
TGCGCCAGCAGCTTCGGTGGGGAGTCGGGGGAGCAGTACTTC
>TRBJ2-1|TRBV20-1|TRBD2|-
CSARGLAVEQFF
TGCAGTGCTAGAGGGCTAGCGGTTGAGCAGTTCTTC
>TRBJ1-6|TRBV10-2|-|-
CASSVRGRGNSPIHF
TGCGCCAGCAGTGTCAGGGGTAGGGGTAATTCACCCATCCACTTT
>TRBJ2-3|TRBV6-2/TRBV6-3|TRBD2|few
CASKLQTSGGSTDTQYF
TGTGCCAGCAAGCTTCAGACTAGCGGGGGTTCCACAGATACGCAGTATTTT
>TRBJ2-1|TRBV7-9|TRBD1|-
CASSQGQGWNEQFF
TGTGCCAGCAGCCAAGGACAGGGCTGGAATGAGCAGTTCTTC
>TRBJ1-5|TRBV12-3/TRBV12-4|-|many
CASSLQGNQPQHF
TGTGCCAGCAGTTTGCAGGGCAATCAGCCCCAGCATTTT
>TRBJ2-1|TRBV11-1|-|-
CASSLGGQQLF
TGTGCCAGCAGCTTAGGGGGTCAGCAGCTCTTC
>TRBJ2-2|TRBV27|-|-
CASRRGVYNTGELFF
TGTGCCAGCAGACGAGGTGTCTATAACACCGGGGAGCTGTTTTTT
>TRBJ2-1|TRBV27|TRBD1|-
CASTWYMGTGDHEQFF
TGTGCCAGCACATGGTATATGGGGACAGGGGATCACGAGCAGTTCTTC
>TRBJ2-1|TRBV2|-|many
CASSVDSATYNEQFF
TGTGCCAGCAGTGTGGACAGTGCCACCTACAATGAGCAGTTCTTC
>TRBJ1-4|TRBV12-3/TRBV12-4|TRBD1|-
CASSPGGQKKLFF
TGTGCCAGCAGTCCCGGGGGACAGAAAAAACTGTTTTTT
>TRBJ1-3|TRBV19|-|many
CASSTGGSVDTIYF
TGTGCCAGTAGTACGGGGGGCTCAGTTGACACCATATATTTT
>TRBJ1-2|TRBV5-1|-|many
CASSERNYGYTF
TGCGCCAGCAGCGAACGGAACTATGGCTACACCTTC
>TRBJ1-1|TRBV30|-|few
CAWKALSTEAFF
TGTGCCTGGAAAGCCTTATCCACTGAAGCTTTCTTT
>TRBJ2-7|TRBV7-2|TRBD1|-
CASSDRTGLTYEQYF
TGTGCCAGCAGCGACAGGACAGGGCTAACCTACGAGCAGTACTTC
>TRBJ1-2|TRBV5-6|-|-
CASSLFQFYGYTF
TGTGCCAGCAGCTTGTTTCAGTTCTATGGCTACACCTTC
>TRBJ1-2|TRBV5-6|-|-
CASSLYRLGAAYGYTF
TGTGCCAGCAGCTTGTATAGGTTGGGCGCTGCCTATGGCTACACCTTC
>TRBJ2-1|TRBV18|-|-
CASSIRTSSYNEQFF
TGTGCCAGCTCAATCAGGACGAGCTCCTACAATGAGCAGTTCTTC
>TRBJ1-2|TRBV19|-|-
CASRFTSYGYTF
TGTGCCAGTAGATTCACTAGCTATGGCTACACGTTC
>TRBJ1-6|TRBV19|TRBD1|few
CASRQRVGQAITPLHF
TGTGCCAGTAGGCAAAGAGTGGGACAGGCTATCACACCCCTCCACTTT
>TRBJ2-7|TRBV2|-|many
CASSGTGTYEQYF
TGTGCCAGCAGTGGCACGGGGACCTACGAGCAGTACTTC
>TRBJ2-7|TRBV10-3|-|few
CAISESHSLYEQYF
TGTGCCATCAGTGAGTCGCACAGCCTCTACGAGCAGTACTTC
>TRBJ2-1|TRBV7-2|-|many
CASSVTRGGNEQFF
TGTGCCAGCAGCGTTACTAGGGGGGGTAATGAGCAGTTCTTC
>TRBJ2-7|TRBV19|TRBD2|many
CASSTQTSGAYEQYF
TGTGCCAGTAGTACACAGACTAGCGGCGCCTACGAGCAGTACTTC
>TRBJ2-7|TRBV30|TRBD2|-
CAWTPSGTIAGEQYF
TGTGCCTGGACGCCCTCGGGAACCATAGCGGGAGAGCAGTACTTC
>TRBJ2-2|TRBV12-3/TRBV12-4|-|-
CASSLGPSWTGELFF
TGTGCCAGCAGTTTGGGGCCCTCGTGGACCGGGGAGCTGTTTTTT
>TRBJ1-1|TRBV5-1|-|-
CASSFGSTEAFF
TGCGCCAGCAGCTTCGGGAGCACTGAAGCTTTCTTT
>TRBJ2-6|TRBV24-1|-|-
CATSDLEDPQIGANVLTF
TGTGCCACCAGTGATTTGGAGGATCCTCAGATTGGGGCCAACGTCCTGACTTTC